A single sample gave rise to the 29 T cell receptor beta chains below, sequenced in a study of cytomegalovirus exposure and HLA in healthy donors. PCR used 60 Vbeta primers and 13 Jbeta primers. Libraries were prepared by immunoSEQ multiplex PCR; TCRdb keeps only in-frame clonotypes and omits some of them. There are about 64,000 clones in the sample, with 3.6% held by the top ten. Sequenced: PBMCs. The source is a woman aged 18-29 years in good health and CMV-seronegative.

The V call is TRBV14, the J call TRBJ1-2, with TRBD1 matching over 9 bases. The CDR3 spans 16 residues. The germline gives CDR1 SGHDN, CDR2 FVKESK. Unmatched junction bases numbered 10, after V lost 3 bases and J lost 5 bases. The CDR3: CASSQGRDRATYGYTF. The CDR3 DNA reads TGTGCCAGCAGCCAGGGCCGGGACAGGGCAACTTATGGCTACACCTTC.

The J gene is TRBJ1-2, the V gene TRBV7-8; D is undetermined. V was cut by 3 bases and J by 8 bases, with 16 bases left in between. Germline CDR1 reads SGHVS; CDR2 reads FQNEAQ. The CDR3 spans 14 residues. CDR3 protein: CASSLGARRSGYTF. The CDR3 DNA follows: TGTGCCAGCAGCTTGGGCGCCAGGAGGAGCGGCTACACCTTC.

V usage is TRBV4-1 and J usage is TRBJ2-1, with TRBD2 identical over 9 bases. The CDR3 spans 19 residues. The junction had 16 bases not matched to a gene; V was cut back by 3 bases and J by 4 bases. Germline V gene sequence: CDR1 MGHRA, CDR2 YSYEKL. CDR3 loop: CASSHLGLGASGEYNEQFF. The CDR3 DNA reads TGCGCCAGCAGCCACCTAGGGCTCGGGGCTAGCGGGGAATACAATGAGCAGTTCTTC.

CDR3 nucleotides: TGCAGCGTTGGGCTAGCGGGAGGCTACGAGCAGTACTTC. Its translation is CSVGLAGGYEQYF. The chain has TRBV29-1 and TRBJ2-7, with 11 bases aligning to TRBD2. The CDR3 consists of 13 residues. Germline loops: CDR1 SQVTM, CDR2 ANQGSEA. J was trimmed by 3 bases and V by 4 bases; bases with no gene match: 2.

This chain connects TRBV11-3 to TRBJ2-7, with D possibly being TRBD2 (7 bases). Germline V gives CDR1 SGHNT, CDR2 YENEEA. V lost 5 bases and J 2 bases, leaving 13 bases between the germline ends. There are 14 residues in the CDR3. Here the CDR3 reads CASSPMGGPYEQYF. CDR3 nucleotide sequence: TGTGCCAGCAGCCCAATGGGGGGGCCCTACGAGCAGTACTTC.

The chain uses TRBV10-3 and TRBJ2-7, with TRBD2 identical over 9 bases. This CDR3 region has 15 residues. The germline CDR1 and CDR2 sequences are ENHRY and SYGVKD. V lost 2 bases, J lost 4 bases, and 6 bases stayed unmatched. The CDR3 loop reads CAISEDSGSIYEQYF. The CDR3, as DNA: TGTGCCATCAGTGAGGATAGCGGGAGTATATACGAGCAGTACTTC.

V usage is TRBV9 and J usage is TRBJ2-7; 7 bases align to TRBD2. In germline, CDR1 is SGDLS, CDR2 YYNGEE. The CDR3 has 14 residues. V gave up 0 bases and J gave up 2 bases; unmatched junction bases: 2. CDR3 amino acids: CASSVAAGAYEQYF. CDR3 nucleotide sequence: TGTGCCAGCAGCGTAGCCGCGGGAGCCTACGAGCAGTACTTC.

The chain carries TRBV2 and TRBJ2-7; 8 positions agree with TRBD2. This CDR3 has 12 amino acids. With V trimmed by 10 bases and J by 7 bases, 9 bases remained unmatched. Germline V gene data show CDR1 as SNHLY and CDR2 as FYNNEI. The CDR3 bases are TGTGCCAAGGCCCGAGCGGGAGATGAGCAGTACTTC. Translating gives CAKARAGDEQYF. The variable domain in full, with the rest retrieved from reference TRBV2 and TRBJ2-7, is EPEVTQTPSHQVTQMGQEVILRCVPISNHLYFYWYRQILGQKVEFLVSFYNNEISEKSEIFDDQFSVERPDGSNFTLKIRSTKLEDSAMYFCAKARAGDEQYFGPGTRLTVT.

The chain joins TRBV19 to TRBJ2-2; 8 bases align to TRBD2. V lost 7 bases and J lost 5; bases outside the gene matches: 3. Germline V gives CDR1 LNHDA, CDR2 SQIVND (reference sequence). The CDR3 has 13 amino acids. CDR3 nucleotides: TGTGCCAGTAACCCTAGCGGGACCGGGGAGCTGTTTTTT. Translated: CASNPSGTGELFF.

Here the CDR3 reads CASSPQGSTGELFF. DNA of the CDR3: TGTGCCAGCAGCCCACAGGGAAGCACCGGGGAGCTGTTTTTT. V and J are TRBV11-2 and TRBJ2-2; weak D call: TRBD1 (6 bases). This CDR3 is built from 14 residues. Trimming took off 5 bases at V and 4 bases at J, with 11 bases between the two ends. Germline assignment: CDR1 SGHAT and CDR2 FQNNGV. Complete variable domain (other parts from reference TRBV11-2 and TRBJ2-2): EAGVAQSPRYKIIEKRQSVAFWCNPISGHATLYWYQQILGQGPKLLIQFQNNGVVDDSQLPKDRFSAERLKGVDSTLKIQPAKLEDSAVYLCASSPQGSTGELFFGEGSRLTVL.

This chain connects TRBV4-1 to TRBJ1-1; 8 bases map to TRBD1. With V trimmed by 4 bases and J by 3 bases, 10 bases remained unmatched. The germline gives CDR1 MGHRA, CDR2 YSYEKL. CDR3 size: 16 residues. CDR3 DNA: TGCGCCAGCAGCCTAGGGGGCAGGGGGCTGGACACTGAAGCTTTCTTT. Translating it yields CASSLGGRGLDTEAFF.

The CDR3 here is CASSFAGQGAFYSNQPQHF. The CDR3 DNA is TGTGCCAGCAGCTTTGCCGGCCAGGGGGCCTTTTATAGCAATCAGCCCCAGCATTTT. The chain carries TRBV5-5 and TRBJ1-5; 8 bases align to TRBD1. V lost 2 bases and J lost 0; bases outside the gene matches: 13. The CDR3 length is 19 residues. Germline V gene sequence: CDR1 SGHKS, CDR2 YYEKEE (reference sequence).

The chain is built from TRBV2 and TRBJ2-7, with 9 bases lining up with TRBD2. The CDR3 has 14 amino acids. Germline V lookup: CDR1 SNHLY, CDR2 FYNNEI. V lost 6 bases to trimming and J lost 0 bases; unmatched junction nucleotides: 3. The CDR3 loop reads CASRKREVSYEQYF. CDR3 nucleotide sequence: TGTGCCAGCAGGAAGCGGGAGGTCTCCTACGAGCAGTACTTC.

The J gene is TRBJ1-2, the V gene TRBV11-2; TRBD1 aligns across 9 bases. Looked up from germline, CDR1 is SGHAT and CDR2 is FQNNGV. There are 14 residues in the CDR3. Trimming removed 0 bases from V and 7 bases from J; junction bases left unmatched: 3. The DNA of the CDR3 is TGTGCCAGCAGCTTAGATACAGGGGGCTCTGGCTACACCTTC. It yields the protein CASSLDTGGSGYTF.

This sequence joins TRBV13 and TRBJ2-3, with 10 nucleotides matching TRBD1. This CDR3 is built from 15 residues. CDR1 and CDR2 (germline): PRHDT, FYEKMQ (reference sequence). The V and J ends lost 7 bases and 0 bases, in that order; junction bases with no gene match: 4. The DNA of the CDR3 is TGTGCCAGCAACGACAGGGGGCCAAGCACAGATACGCAGTATTTT. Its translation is CASNDRGPSTDTQYF.

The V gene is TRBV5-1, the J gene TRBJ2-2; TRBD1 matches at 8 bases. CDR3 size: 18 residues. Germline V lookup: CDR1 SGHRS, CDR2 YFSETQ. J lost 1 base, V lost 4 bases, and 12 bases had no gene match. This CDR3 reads CASSVRSPGTGNTGELFF. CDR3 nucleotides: TGCGCCAGCAGCGTGAGATCACCCGGGACAGGGAACACCGGGGAGCTGTTTTTT.

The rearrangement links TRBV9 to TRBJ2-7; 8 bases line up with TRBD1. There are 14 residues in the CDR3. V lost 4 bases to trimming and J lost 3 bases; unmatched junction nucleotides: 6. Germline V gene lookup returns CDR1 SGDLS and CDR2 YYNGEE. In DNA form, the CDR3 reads TGTGCCAGCAGCCCGGGGACAGGATTCTACGAGCAGTACTTC. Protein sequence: CASSPGTGFYEQYF.

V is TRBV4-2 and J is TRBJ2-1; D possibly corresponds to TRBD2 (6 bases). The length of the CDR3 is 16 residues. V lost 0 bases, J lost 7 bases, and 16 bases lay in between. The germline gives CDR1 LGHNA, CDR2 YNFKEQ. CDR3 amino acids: CASSQDSTSWTNEQFF. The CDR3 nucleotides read TGTGCCAGCAGCCAAGATTCGACTAGTTGGACGAATGAGCAGTTCTTC.

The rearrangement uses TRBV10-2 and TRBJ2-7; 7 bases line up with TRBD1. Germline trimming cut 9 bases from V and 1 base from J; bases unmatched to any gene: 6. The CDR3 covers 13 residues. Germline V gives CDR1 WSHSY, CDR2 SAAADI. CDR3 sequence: CASSPGQSYEQYF. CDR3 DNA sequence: TGCGCCAGTTCTCCGGGACAGTCCTACGAGCAGTACTTC.

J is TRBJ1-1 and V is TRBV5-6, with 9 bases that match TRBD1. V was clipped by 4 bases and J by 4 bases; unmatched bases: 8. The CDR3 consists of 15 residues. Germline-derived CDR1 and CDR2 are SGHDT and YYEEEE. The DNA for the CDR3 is TGTGCCAGCAGCGGGGACAGGGCCCGGGGCACTGAAGCTTTCTTT. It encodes CASSGDRARGTEAFF.

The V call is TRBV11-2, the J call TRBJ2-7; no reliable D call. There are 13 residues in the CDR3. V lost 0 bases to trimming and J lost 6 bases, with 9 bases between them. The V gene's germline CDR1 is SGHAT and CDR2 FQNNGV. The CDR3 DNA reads TGTGCCAGCAGCTTAGAAACGGGTGCCGAGCAGTACTTC. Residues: CASSLETGAEQYF.

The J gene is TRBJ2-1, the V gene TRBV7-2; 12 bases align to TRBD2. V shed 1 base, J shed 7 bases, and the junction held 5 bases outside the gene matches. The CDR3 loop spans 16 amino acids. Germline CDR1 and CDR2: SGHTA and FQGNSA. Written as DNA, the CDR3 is TGTGCCAGCAGCTTAGTGGGGACTAGCGGGTTAAATGAGCAGTTCTTC. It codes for CASSLVGTSGLNEQFF.

Written as DNA, the CDR3 is TGTGCCAGCAGTGAAGTAGCCGAAGACTATGGCTACACCTTC. Translating it yields CASSEVAEDYGYTF. V usage is TRBV6-1 and J usage is TRBJ1-2; D unclear. This CDR3 contains 14 residues. Trimming shortened V by 1 base and J by 3 bases, and 9 bases separated the two germline ends. Germline assignment: CDR1 MNHNS and CDR2 SASEGT.

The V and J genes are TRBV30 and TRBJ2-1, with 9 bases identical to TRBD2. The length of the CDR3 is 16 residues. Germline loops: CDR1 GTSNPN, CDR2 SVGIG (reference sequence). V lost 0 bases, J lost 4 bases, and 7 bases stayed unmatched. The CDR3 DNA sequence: TGTGCCTGGAGTGTAGGGGGTAGCGGGGGTTACAATGAGCAGTTCTTC. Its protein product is CAWSVGGSGGYNEQFF.

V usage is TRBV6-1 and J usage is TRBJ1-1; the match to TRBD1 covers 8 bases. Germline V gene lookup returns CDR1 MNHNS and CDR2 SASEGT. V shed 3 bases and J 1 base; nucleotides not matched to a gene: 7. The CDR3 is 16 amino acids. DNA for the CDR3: TGTGCCAGCAGTGACGATACAGGGGGTACGAACACTGAAGCTTTCTTT. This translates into CASSDDTGGTNTEAFF.

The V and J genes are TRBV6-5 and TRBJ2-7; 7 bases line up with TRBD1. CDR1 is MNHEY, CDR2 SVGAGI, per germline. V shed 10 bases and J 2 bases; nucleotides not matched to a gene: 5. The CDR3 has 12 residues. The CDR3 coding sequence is TGTGCCACCAGACAGGGCGCCTACGAGCAGTACTTC. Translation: CATRQGAYEQYF.

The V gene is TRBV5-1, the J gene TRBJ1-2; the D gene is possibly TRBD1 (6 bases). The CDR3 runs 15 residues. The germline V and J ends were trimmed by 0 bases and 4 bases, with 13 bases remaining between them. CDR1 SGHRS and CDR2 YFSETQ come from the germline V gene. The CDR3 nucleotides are TGCGCCAGCAGCTTGGTGTCAGGGGTGGGCTATGGCTACACCTTC. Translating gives CASSLVSGVGYGYTF.

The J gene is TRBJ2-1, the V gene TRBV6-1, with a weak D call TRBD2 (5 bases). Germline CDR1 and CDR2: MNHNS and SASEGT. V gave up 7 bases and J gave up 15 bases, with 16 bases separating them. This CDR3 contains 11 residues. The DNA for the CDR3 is TGTGCCAGCATAGAGGGTAGTATGCCGTTCTTC. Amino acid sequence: CASIEGSMPFF.

The DNA of the CDR3 is TGCGCCAGCAGCTTTTTCCGGGACAGCAATGAGCAGTTCTTC. Translated: CASSFFRDSNEQFF. V usage is TRBV5-1 and J usage is TRBJ2-1, with 7 positions matching TRBD1. The CDR3 has 14 residues. V gave up 2 bases and J gave up 6 bases; unmatched junction bases: 5. Germline CDR1 SGHRS, CDR2 YFSETQ.